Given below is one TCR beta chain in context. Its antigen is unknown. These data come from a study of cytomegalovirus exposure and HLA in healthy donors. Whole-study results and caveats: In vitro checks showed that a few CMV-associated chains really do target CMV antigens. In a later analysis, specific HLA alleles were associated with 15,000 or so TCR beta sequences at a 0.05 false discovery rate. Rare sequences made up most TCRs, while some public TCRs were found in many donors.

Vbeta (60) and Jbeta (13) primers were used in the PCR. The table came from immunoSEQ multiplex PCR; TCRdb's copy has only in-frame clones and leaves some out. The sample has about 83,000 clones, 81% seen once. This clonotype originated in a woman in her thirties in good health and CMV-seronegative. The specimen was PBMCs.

CDR3 coding DNA: TGCGCCAGCAGCCTGGACACAAGCACAGATACGCAGTATTTT. Translation gives CASSLDTSTDTQYF. The chain combines TRBV5-1 with TRBJ2-3; D is possibly TRBD1 (5 bases). The germline V and J ends were trimmed by 4 bases and 0 bases, with 9 bases remaining between them. Germline assignment: CDR1 SGHRS and CDR2 YFSETQ. The CDR3 totals 14 residues.